This T cell receptor (beta chain) was retrieved from a study of regulatory T cells in long-lasting Graves disease. Time point of the sample: newly diagnosed GD, antithyroid drugs for less than 3 months. Isolated PBMC RNA provided the starting material for the TCR library. Looked up from germline, CDR1 is DFQATT and CDR2 is SNEGSKA (reference sequence). V shed 5 bases and J 6 bases; nucleotides not matched to a gene: 12. This CDR3 has 15 residues. Arm-PCR of CDR3 regions and iRepertoire HTBI primers were the basis on which TCR beta libraries were built. MiXCR, applied by TCRdb to the multiplex PCR reads, yields one record per CDR3 protein. Of hundreds of thousands of distinct CDR3 sequences detected, roughly 16% appear once; the ten largest clones hold around a sixth. The sample was also reused in another study, on T cells in Graves' hyperthyroidism and ophthalmopathy.

The clonotype was recovered from a woman in her twenties or thirties with Graves disease. This sample comprised peripheral blood mononuclear cells (PBMCs), obtained at new diagnosis, from a patient treated with antithyroid drugs. The gene calls are TRBV20-1 and TRBJ2-1, with 8 bases matching TRBD2. The CDR3 bases are TGCAGTGCTTGGGATGCGGGAGGACGCCTCAATGAGCAGTTCTTC. Protein product: CSAWDAGGRLNEQFF.